This passage covers 2 T cell receptor beta chains from one sample sequenced in a study of blood T cell repertoires in COVID-19. Here immunoSEQ multiplex PCR was the method, and the copy in TCRdb shows in-frame clones only, minus some. The top ten hold under 6.5% of the sample, which has 250,000 to 350,000 clones, 70% to 90% seen once. The sequenced sample consisted of peripheral blood. The receptor set was obtained from a man younger than 30 who had recovered from COVID-19.

V gene TRBV6-1 combines with J gene TRBJ2-7, with 7 bases that match TRBD2. V was pared by 2 bases and J by 0 bases, with 4 bases of the junction left unmatched. Germline CDR1 reads MNHNS; CDR2 reads SASEGT. The CDR3 runs to 15 residues. Written as DNA, the CDR3 is TGTGCCAGCAGTGAATTGGGCGGGAGCTCCTACGAGCAGTACTTC. This encodes CASSELGGSSYEQYF.

This clone has just one count. The J gene is TRBJ1-6, the V gene TRBV18; 7 bases match TRBD1. The ends lost 6 bases at V and 7 bases at J; junction bases unmatched: 3. This CDR3 region has 13 residues. Per germline, CDR1 KGHSH and CDR2 LQKENI. In nucleotides, the CDR3 is TGTGCCAGCTCGCCGACAGGGAATTCACCCCTCCACTTT. Amino acids: CASSPTGNSPLHF.